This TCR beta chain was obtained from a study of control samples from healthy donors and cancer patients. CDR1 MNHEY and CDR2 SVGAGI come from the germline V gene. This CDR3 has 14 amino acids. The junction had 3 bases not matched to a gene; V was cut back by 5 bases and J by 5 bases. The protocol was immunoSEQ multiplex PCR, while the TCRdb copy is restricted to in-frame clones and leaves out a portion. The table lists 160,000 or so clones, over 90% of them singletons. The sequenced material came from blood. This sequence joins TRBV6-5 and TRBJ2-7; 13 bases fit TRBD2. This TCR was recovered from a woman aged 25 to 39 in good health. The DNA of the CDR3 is TGTGCCAGCAGTCGACTAGCGGGGGGCCACGAGCAGTACTTC. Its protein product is CASSRLAGGHEQYF.